The 31 T cell receptor beta chains below all came from one sample that was sequenced in a study of blood T cell repertoires in COVID-19. Sequencing was performed with immunoSEQ multiplex PCR; in TCRdb, only in-frame clones are kept and a portion is missing. The sample consists of around 250,000 clones, 84% of them appearing once. The material sequenced was peripheral blood. These receptors were taken from a man aged 45-65 years with active or convalescent COVID-19.

V usage is TRBV6-1 and J usage is TRBJ2-7; 7 nucleotides agree with TRBD2. Per germline, CDR1 MNHNS and CDR2 SASEGT. This CDR3 has 17 amino acids. V shed 0 bases, J shed 5 bases, and the junction held 13 bases outside the gene matches. The CDR3 DNA sequence: TGTGCCAGCAGTGAAGCAGGTTGGCTAGCGGCGGAAAACGAGCAGTACTTC. This sequence encodes CASSEAGWLAAENEQYF.

The count of this clone is one. This rearrangement joins TRBV19 to TRBJ1-5; the match to TRBD1 covers 8 bases. V was clipped by 3 bases and J by 8 bases; unmatched bases: 6. The germline gives CDR1 LNHDA, CDR2 SQIVND (reference sequence). This CDR3 is built from 14 residues. The CDR3 coding sequence is TGTGCCAGTAGTATGGGACAGGCCCAAGAGCCCCAGCATTTT. Translated: CASSMGQAQEPQHF.

The chain carries TRBV7-2 and TRBJ2-7, with D possibly being TRBD1 (6 bases). Per germline, CDR1 SGHTA and CDR2 FQGNSA. This CDR3 is 15 amino acids long. V was trimmed by 3 bases and J by 1 base, leaving 13 bases between them. CDR3 nucleotides: TGTGCCAGCAGCTTTAACTTTGACAGGTCCTACGAGCAGTACTTC. It codes for CASSFNFDRSYEQYF.

The chain uses TRBV7-3 and TRBJ1-2; no firm D call. The CDR3 spans 14 residues. V was clipped by 0 bases and J by 7 bases, with 12 bases between them. CDR1 and CDR2 from the germline V gene are SGHTA and FQGTGA. The CDR3 DNA sequence: TGTGCCAGCAGCTTAACTAATCGGGAGGGTGGCTACACCTTC. It specifies CASSLTNREGGYTF.

V usage is TRBV9 and J usage is TRBJ1-2, with 10 bases matching TRBD1. Germline trimming cut 1 base from V and 4 bases from J; bases unmatched to any gene: 7. CDR3 length: 16 amino acids. Germline V gene data show CDR1 as SGDLS and CDR2 as YYNGEE. The CDR3 nucleotides read TGTGCCAGCAGCGTATTCGATCGACAGGGGGCCTATGGCTACACCTTC. Residues: CASSVFDRQGAYGYTF.

The V and J genes are TRBV28 and TRBJ2-7; 7 positions agree with TRBD1. Trimming at V came to 5 bases and at J to 1 base, leaving 11 bases not matched to a gene. The length of the CDR3 is 16 residues. The germline V gene has CDR1 MDHEN and CDR2 SYDVKM. The CDR3 spells CASSARQGLGSYEQYF. DNA of the CDR3: TGTGCCAGCAGTGCGCGACAGGGTCTTGGGTCCTACGAGCAGTACTTC.

The V call is TRBV2, the J call TRBJ1-2; D remains ambiguous. Trimming pared 1 base from V and 10 bases from J, leaving 13 bases between. Germline V gene lookup returns CDR1 SNHLY and CDR2 FYNNEI. This CDR3 spans 13 amino acids. The CDR3 loop reads CASSEDIALPYTF. CDR3 nucleotide sequence: TGTGCCAGCAGTGAAGACATAGCCCTTCCCTACACCTTC.

The genes are TRBV2 and TRBJ2-7, with 10 bases that match TRBD2. Germline lookup yields CDR1 SNHLY and CDR2 FYNNEI. J lost 3 bases, V lost 1 base, and 6 bases had no gene match. CDR3 length equals 16 residues. CDR3: CASSEGLAGEFYEQYF. CDR3 sequence (DNA): TGTGCCAGCAGTGAAGGGCTAGCGGGGGAGTTCTACGAGCAGTACTTC.

The chain has TRBV5-4 and TRBJ2-2, with D perhaps matching TRBD2 (6 bases). The CDR3 totals 15 residues. The V and J ends lost 0 bases and 5 bases respectively, with 11 bases between them. Per germline, CDR1 SGHNT and CDR2 YYREEE (reference sequence). The CDR3 is CASSLGTSQTGELFF. CDR3 DNA sequence: TGTGCCAGCAGCTTGGGTACTAGCCAGACCGGGGAGCTGTTTTTT.

The V and J genes are TRBV19 and TRBJ2-1, with D tentatively TRBD2 (6 bases). The germline gives CDR1 LNHDA, CDR2 SQIVND (reference sequence). V was shortened by 3 bases and J by 6 bases, with 9 bases between the two germline ends. The CDR3 sequence is 13 residues long. The CDR3 region is CASSIRDFNEQFF. In DNA, the CDR3 is TGTGCCAGTAGTATCCGGGACTTCAATGAGCAGTTCTTC.

The CDR3 DNA follows: TGTGCCAGCAGTTACATGGGACAGTCGTACTTC. Translation gives CASSYMGQSYF. The V and J genes are TRBV6-2 or TRBV6-3 and TRBJ2-4, with 7 positions matching TRBD1. The CDR3 has 11 residues. The junction had 4 bases not matched to a gene; V was cut back by 2 bases and J by 15 bases. Germline CDR1 and CDR2: MNHEY and SVGEGT.

The chain uses TRBV7-6 and TRBJ2-5, with D unresolved. The CDR3 sequence is 15 residues long. Germline V gene data show CDR1 as SGHVS and CDR2 as FNYEAQ. V lost 1 base and J lost 5, with 14 bases in between. The chain's CDR3 is CASSLVSKLAETQYF. The CDR3 DNA reads TGTGCCAGCAGCTTAGTTTCTAAACTCGCGGAGACCCAGTACTTC.

The chain carries TRBV11-3 and TRBJ1-1, with 7 nucleotides matching TRBD1. The junction had 8 bases not matched to a gene; V was cut back by 5 bases and J by 5 bases. Germline CDR1 SGHNT, CDR2 YENEEA. CDR3 length equals 14 residues. This CDR3 is CASSEQGRRTEAFF. The CDR3 nucleotides read TGTGCCAGCAGCGAACAGGGGAGGAGAACTGAAGCTTTCTTT.

CDR3 DNA sequence: TGTGCCAGCACCCCGGGGGTGGGCTATGGCTACACCTTC. It specifies CASTPGVGYGYTF. The chain carries TRBV7-9 and TRBJ1-2; D is perhaps TRBD1 (5 bases). The CDR3 is made up of 13 amino acids. The V gene's germline CDR1 is SEHNR and CDR2 FQNEAQ (reference sequence). With 7 bases removed from V and 4 bases from J, the gap between germline ends came to 13 bases.

The chain uses TRBV7-8 and TRBJ2-1; 8 positions agree with TRBD1. J was trimmed by 2 bases and V by 6 bases; bases with no gene match: 3. Germline V gene data show CDR1 as SGHVS and CDR2 as FQNEAQ. This CDR3 has 14 residues. CDR3 coding DNA: TGTGCCAGCAGACCGGACAGGGCCTACAATGAGCAGTTCTTC. Residues: CASRPDRAYNEQFF.

This chain connects TRBV5-1 to TRBJ2-1; a possible D gene is TRBD2 (6 bases). V lost 0 bases and J lost 7, with 17 bases in between. Germline CDR1 SGHRS, CDR2 YFSETQ. The length of the CDR3 is 16 residues. The CDR3 spells CASSLAGGKIENEQFF. The CDR3 nucleotides read TGCGCCAGCAGCTTGGCCGGGGGAAAAATAGAAAATGAGCAGTTCTTC.

This sequence joins TRBV24-1 and TRBJ2-1, with TRBD2 identical over 8 bases. The length of the CDR3 is 16 residues. CDR1 and CDR2 (germline): KGHDR, SFDVKD. V dropped 2 bases and J dropped 3; count of bases not matched to a gene: 5. The CDR3 DNA reads TGTGCCACCAGTGATTCGGCGGGGGGTCACTACAATGAGCAGTTCTTC. As protein: CATSDSAGGHYNEQFF.

The chain recombines TRBV7-8 with TRBJ2-5; 8 bases are a match to TRBD1. Germline V CDR1 and CDR2: SGHVS, FQNEAQ. The CDR3 totals 15 residues. V shed 1 base, J shed 5 bases, and the junction held 6 bases outside the gene matches. The CDR3 here is CASSLGTGWRETQYF. The DNA for the CDR3 is TGTGCCAGCAGCTTAGGGACAGGGTGGAGGGAGACCCAGTACTTC.

The gene calls are TRBV29-1 and TRBJ1-1; 12 bases map to TRBD1. With V trimmed by 6 bases and J by 3 bases, 5 bases remained unmatched. The CDR3 covers 14 residues. Germline lookup yields CDR1 SQVTM and CDR2 ANQGSEA. CDR3 in amino acids: CSVGTGGGYTEAFF. The CDR3 bases are TGCAGCGTCGGGACAGGGGGCGGGTACACTGAAGCTTTCTTT.

The chain is built from TRBV5-4 and TRBJ2-2, with 12 positions matching TRBD2. This CDR3 is 17 amino acids long. Germline loops: CDR1 SGHNT, CDR2 YYREEE (reference sequence). J lost 7 bases, V lost 0 bases, and 7 bases had no gene match. The CDR3 loop reads CASSLALAGGLVGELFF. As DNA, the CDR3 is TGTGCCAGCAGCTTGGCCCTAGCGGGGGGGCTAGTCGGGGAGCTGTTTTTT.

This clone came up once. The same CDR3 also results from other DNA sequences found in this sample. The chain joins TRBV19 to TRBJ1-4; perhaps TRBD1 as D (5 bases). CDR3 length equals 15 residues. Per germline, CDR1 LNHDA and CDR2 SQIVND (reference sequence). Between the trimmed V and J ends, which lost 5 bases and 4 bases, there was a span of 14 bases. The CDR3 is CASSSPRGNNEKLFF. The CDR3 DNA is TGTGCCAGTAGTTCCCCCCGGGGGAATAATGAAAAACTGTTTTTT.

This clone was observed a few times. Other DNA sequences in this sample translate to the same CDR3. The chain is built from TRBV5-4 and TRBJ2-1, with 9 bases identical to TRBD2. Trimming at V came to 4 bases and at J to 8 bases, leaving 10 bases not matched to a gene. The CDR3 is made up of 15 amino acids. Germline V gene data show CDR1 as SGHNT and CDR2 as YYREEE (reference sequence). This CDR3 reads CASSPRRGGGDEQFF. The CDR3 nucleotides read TGTGCCAGCAGCCCAAGGCGCGGGGGGGGAGATGAGCAGTTCTTC.

This clone was seen a handful of times. This sequence joins TRBV14 and TRBJ2-1, with 11 positions matching TRBD2. The ends lost 4 bases at V and 2 bases at J; junction bases unmatched: 7. This CDR3 has 17 residues. CDR1 is SGHDN, CDR2 FVKESK, per germline. The CDR3 is CASSLRLAGLAYNEQFF. The CDR3 coding sequence is TGTGCCAGCAGCCTACGACTAGCGGGGTTAGCCTACAATGAGCAGTTCTTC.

V and J are TRBV19 and TRBJ2-3; 10 bases match TRBD1. The V and J ends lost 4 bases and 2 bases, in that order; junction bases with no gene match: 3. This CDR3 has 15 residues. Germline V gene sequence: CDR1 LNHDA, CDR2 SQIVND (reference sequence). The chain's CDR3 is CASSRGQGLTDTQYF. As DNA, the CDR3 is TGTGCCAGTAGTAGGGGACAGGGGCTCACAGATACGCAGTATTTT.

V usage is TRBV30 and J usage is TRBJ1-2, with D tentatively TRBD1 (5 bases). The CDR3 is 13 amino acids. Trimming left V 4 bases short and J 4 bases short, with 13 bases between. Germline values: CDR1 GTSNPN, CDR2 SVGIG (reference sequence). The CDR3 DNA reads TGTGCCTGGAATCCTGGGGGGGGCTATGGCTACACCTTC. This encodes CAWNPGGGYGYTF.

The genes are TRBV11-2 and TRBJ2-2; D gene uncertain. This CDR3 spans 13 amino acids. Trimming stripped 2 bases from V and 7 bases from J, with 8 bases between. CDR1 and CDR2 (germline): SGHAT, FQNNGV. The CDR3 loop reads CASSLPSVGELFF. DNA of the CDR3: TGTGCCAGCAGCTTACCCTCGGTCGGGGAGCTGTTTTTT.

V and J are TRBV9 and TRBJ1-3, with TRBD1 identical over 10 bases. Germline CDR1 is SGDLS and CDR2 is YYNGEE. Germline trimming cut 3 bases from V and 4 bases from J; bases unmatched to any gene: 10. CDR3 length: 17 amino acids. The CDR3 DNA follows: TGTGCCAGCAGCGCTCAACCGACAGGGGGCTCCGGAAACACCATATATTTT. Translated, it gives CASSAQPTGGSGNTIYF. Full variable domain (rest looked up from reference TRBV9 and TRBJ1-3): DSGVTQTPKHLITATGQRVTLRCSPRSGDLSVYWYQQSLDQGLQFLIQYYNGEERAKGNILERFSAQQFPDLHSELNLSSLELGDSALYFCASSAQPTGGSGNTIYFGEGSWLTVV.

The chain carries TRBV5-8 and TRBJ1-5; weak D call: TRBD1 (5 bases). This CDR3 comprises 16 residues. Germline loops: CDR1 SGHTS, CDR2 YDEGEE. Trimming took off 1 base at V and 2 bases at J, with 13 bases between the two ends. The CDR3 reads CASSLLQGSGNQPQHF. CDR3 nucleotides: TGTGCCAGCAGCTTGTTGCAGGGAAGTGGCAATCAGCCCCAGCATTTT.

This chain links TRBV7-3 with TRBJ2-5; 8 nucleotides align to TRBD1. In germline, CDR1 is SGHTA, CDR2 FQGTGA. The trim removed 5 bases at V and 2 bases at J, leaving 4 bases unmatched. The CDR3 loop spans 14 amino acids. In nucleotides, the CDR3 is TGTGCCAGCAGCCCTCGACAGGGGCAAGAGACCCAGTACTTC. Translating gives CASSPRQGQETQYF. The full variable domain, in which reference TRBV7-3 and TRBJ2-5 provide the parts outside the CDR3, is GAGVSQTPSNKVTEKGKYVELRCDPISGHTALYWYRQSLGQGPEFLIYFQGTGAADDSGLPNDRFFAVRPEGSVSTLKIQRTERGDSAVYLCASSPRQGQETQYFGPGTRLLVL.

This clone has a handful of counts. The chain uses TRBV5-1 and TRBJ2-1; 8 positions agree with TRBD2. V dropped 0 bases and J dropped 5; count of bases not matched to a gene: 1. The length of the CDR3 is 14 residues. Germline V gene data show CDR1 as SGHRS and CDR2 as YFSETQ. The CDR3 loop is CASSLEAGDNEQFF. The DNA for the CDR3 is TGCGCCAGCAGCTTGGAAGCGGGGGACAATGAGCAGTTCTTC.

The rearrangement links TRBV29-1 to TRBJ1-4, with 7 bases matching TRBD1. The CDR3 is 12 amino acids. Unmatched junction bases numbered 6, after V lost 6 bases and J lost 8 bases. Per the germline V gene, CDR1 is SQVTM and CDR2 is ANQGSEA. CDR3 in DNA: TGCAGCGTCCGACAGGGCGGGGAAAAACTGTTTTTT. This gives the protein CSVRQGGEKLFF.